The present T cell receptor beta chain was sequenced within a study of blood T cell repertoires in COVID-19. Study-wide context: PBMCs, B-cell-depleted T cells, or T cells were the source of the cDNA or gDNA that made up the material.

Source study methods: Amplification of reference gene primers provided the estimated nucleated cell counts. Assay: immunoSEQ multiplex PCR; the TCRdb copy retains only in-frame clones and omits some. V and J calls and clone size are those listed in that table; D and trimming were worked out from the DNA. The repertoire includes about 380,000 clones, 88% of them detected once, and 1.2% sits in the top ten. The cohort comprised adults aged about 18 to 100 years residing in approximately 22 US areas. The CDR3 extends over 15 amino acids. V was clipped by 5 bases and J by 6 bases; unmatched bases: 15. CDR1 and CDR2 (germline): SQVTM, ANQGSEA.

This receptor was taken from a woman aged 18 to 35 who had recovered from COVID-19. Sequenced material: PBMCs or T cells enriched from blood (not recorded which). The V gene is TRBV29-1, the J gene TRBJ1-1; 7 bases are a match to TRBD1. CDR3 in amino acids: CSVWYIRDSGPEAFF. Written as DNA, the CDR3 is TGCAGCGTTTGGTACATCCGGGACAGTGGCCCTGAAGCTTTCTTT.